This is a list of T cell receptor beta chains from one sample in a study of T cell responses to AZD1222 COVID-19 vaccine. This table comes from immunoSEQ multiplex PCR, and its TCRdb copy is limited to in-frame clones, with some not included. This sample yields some 150,000 clones, of which 85% to 90% are seen a single time; 4% to 4.5% belongs to the top ten. The specimen comprised peripheral blood, sampled 28 days after the second AZD1222 dose. These receptors all stem from an adult who received the AZD1222 COVID-19 vaccine. Both conserved end residues are part of each CDR3. Fields, in order: V gene, J gene, CDR3 protein.

TRBV3-1/TRBV3-2	TRBJ1-1	CASSELYTEAFF
TRBV5-1	TRBJ2-1	CASSLTSGVLTLKQFF
TRBV5-1	TRBJ2-5	CASSSEGYETQYF
TRBV2	TRBJ1-1	CASSEVAAENTEAFF
TRBV2	TRBJ1-2	CASSELANYGYTF
TRBV6-6	TRBJ1-5	CASSYSGADHQPQHF
TRBV7-3	TRBJ2-2	CASSFGENTGELFF
TRBV12-5	TRBJ1-5	CASGPDRVVQPQHF
TRBV18	TRBJ1-5	CASSPGGNNQPQHF
TRBV7-2	TRBJ1-1	CASSLARTGGTEAFF
TRBV5-4	TRBJ2-2	CASSFIPTLGNTGELFF
TRBV21-1	TRBJ1-2	CASSKDSDYGYTF
TRBV27	TRBJ2-3	CASSSPGGPITDTQYF
TRBV9	TRBJ1-1	CASSKEGTEAFF
TRBV6-5	TRBJ1-2	CASSPGTGSNYGYTF
TRBV27	TRBJ1-1	CASSLRGLNTEAFF
TRBV5-1	TRBJ1-4	CASSLGGSEGLFF